This T cell receptor (beta chain) was sequenced in a study of blood T cell repertoires in COVID-19 (dated by TCRdb to about 2020). Concerning the study at large: Samples from collaborators originated in the United States, Italy and Spain and spanned both the acute and convalescent phases of COVID-19. The material from the prospective study consisted of cDNA or gDNA derived from T cells, B-cell-depleted T cells, or PBMCs. Deeply sampled blood TCRbeta repertoires from subjects exposed to, actively infected with, or recovered from COVID-19 were included in the dataset. A freely available public database, intended as a resource for researchers studying the immune response to SARS-CoV-2, is where the repertoires were released. The samples were drawn from the first 160 participants of the ongoing ImmuneRACE study and from over a thousand subjects provided by 6 global collaborators. A de-identified subject ID, COVID-19 status, age in years and sex were almost always included in the sample metadata. Where HLA class I and class II types were available, the types were taken from metadata supplied by the sample provider, not from assay-based typing. On the study overall, not on this receptor specifically: The amount of clinical and demographic metadata varied by source and participant and was provided uncurated.

Each collaborating institution followed its own protocols to collect whole blood in K2EDTA tubes. For TCRbeta analysis, collaborator samples were shipped as frozen whole blood, as isolated PBMCs, or as DNA extracted from either sample type. Sequences SGHRS (CDR1) and YFSETQ (CDR2) are obtained from the germline V gene. V is cut back by 0 bases and J by 7 bases, with 14 bases in the junction unmatched. From cysteine to phenylalanine, the CDR3 is 17 amino acids long. The read is trimmed to its CDR3 DNA, 51 bases read in frame from base 1. As to this clone: Its antigen has not been determined. No base quality values were provided; no much bigger clone lies one nucleotide off.

The immunoSEQ Assay, a bias-controlled multiplex PCR, was used to amplify TCRbeta CDR3 regions from genomic DNA. The authors' pipeline ran thus. Within the assay, amplification of reference gene primers was used to estimate how many nucleated cells each sample contained. To quantify the absolute abundance of each unique TCRbeta CDR3 rearrangement, sequence reads were collapsed and filtered. Productive Simpson clonality was computed per sample as the square root of Simpson's diversity index over productive rearrangements. TCRdb took over this immuneACCESS table, retaining in-frame rearrangements with V and J assigned. Such tables are incomplete; in checked studies, under half of the missing clones stem from an unresolved V gene, and the remainder is unexplained. The DNA gave D and trimming, while V, J and clone size come from that table. The sample contains about 130,000 clones, about 70% of them found a single time. Together, the top ten hold 1.5% to 2% of the sample.

This TCR was sampled from a woman between 65 and 79 years old with acute or convalescent COVID-19. The chain is encoded by TRBV5-1 joined to TRBJ1-2, with 8 bases aligning to TRBD1. Sequencing used peripheral blood. The CDR3 in this case is CASSLAWGRGRLGGYTF. The DNA sequence is given as TGCGCCAGCAGCTTGGCCTGGGGCAGGGGGCGCCTCGGTGGCTACACCTTC.